These 27 T cell receptor beta chains were all obtained from the same sample, sequenced in a study of blood T cell repertoires in COVID-19. TCRdb's copy holds only in-frame clones and misses some; the assay was immunoSEQ multiplex PCR. In the table there are around 130,000 clones, approximately 87% of which are singletons. Specimen: peripheral blood. Source of these receptors: a man in his 70s with active COVID-19.

This clone was seen a single time. The chain joins TRBV12-3 or TRBV12-4 to TRBJ1-5; D uncertain. The CDR3 sequence is 13 residues long. Trimming pared 0 bases from V and 7 bases from J, leaving 7 bases between. The CDR3 region has the DNA TGTGCCAGCAGTTTAGCCGGAGGCCAGCCCCAGCATTTT. Its protein product is CASSLAGGQPQHF.

The chain uses TRBV7-6 and TRBJ1-5; D possibly corresponds to TRBD1 (6 bases). The CDR3 is made up of 16 amino acids. The germline V and J ends were trimmed by 0 bases and 4 bases, with 13 bases remaining between them. CDR1 and CDR2 from the germline V gene are SGHVS and FNYEAQ. The CDR3 DNA is TGTGCCAGCAGCTTAGCGGAAGCAGGGGTGAATCAGCCCCAGCATTTT. This translates into CASSLAEAGVNQPQHF.

The chain carries TRBV2 and TRBJ2-2; 11 bases line up with TRBD2. The trim removed 6 bases at V and 0 bases at J, leaving 0 bases unmatched. Per the germline V gene, CDR1 is SNHLY and CDR2 is FYNNEI. The CDR3 is 15 amino acids. The CDR3 loop reads CASRGLAANTGELFF. The DNA for the CDR3 is TGTGCCAGCAGGGGACTAGCGGCGAACACCGGGGAGCTGTTTTTT. Based on the CDR3 plus reference TRBV2 and TRBJ2-2, the full variable domain is EPEVTQTPSHQVTQMGQEVILRCVPISNHLYFYWYRQILGQKVEFLVSFYNNEISEKSEIFDDQFSVERPDGSNFTLKIRSTKLEDSAMYFCASRGLAANTGELFFGEGSRLTVL.

The rearrangement joins TRBV28 to TRBJ1-3, with D perhaps TRBD1 (6 bases). Germline CDR1 and CDR2: MDHEN and SYDVKM. This CDR3 has 14 residues. V lost 5 bases and J 2 bases, leaving 10 bases between the germline ends. CDR3 DNA: TGTGCCAGCAGTGAAGGGGGGGCTGGAAACACCATATATTTT. Amino acid sequence: CASSEGGAGNTIYF. Full variable domain (missing parts from reference TRBV28 and TRBJ1-3): DVKVTQSSRYLVKRTGEKVFLECVQDMDHENMFWYRQDPGLGLRLIYFSYDVKMKEKGDIPEGYSVSREKKERFSLILESASTNQTSMYLCASSEGGAGNTIYFGEGSWLTVV.

J is TRBJ2-5 and V is TRBV28, with 8 bases fitting TRBD2. The V gene's germline CDR1 is MDHEN and CDR2 SYDVKM. With 8 bases clipped from V and 4 bases from J, the junction kept 15 bases outside the gene matches. This CDR3 comprises 16 residues. The CDR3 protein is CASWGLREEDGETQYF. In DNA, the CDR3 is TGTGCCAGCTGGGGTTTGCGGGAGGAGGATGGAGAGACCCAGTACTTC. The full variable domain, its missing parts supplied by reference TRBV28 and TRBJ2-5, is DVKVTQSSRYLVKRTGEKVFLECVQDMDHENMFWYRQDPGLGLRLIYFSYDVKMKEKGDIPEGYSVSREKKERFSLILESASTNQTSMYLCASWGLREEDGETQYFGPGTRLLVL.

A word on this clone: This specimen includes other DNA sequences encoding the same CDR3. The rearrangement uses TRBV19 and TRBJ1-3; 7 nucleotides line up with TRBD1. There are 14 residues in the CDR3. The V and J ends lost 8 bases and 2 bases, in that order; junction bases with no gene match: 6. Germline assignment: CDR1 LNHDA and CDR2 SQIVND (reference sequence). The CDR3 sequence is CASHRTGAGNTIYF. DNA of the CDR3: TGTGCCAGTCACCGGACAGGCGCTGGAAACACCATATATTTT. The full variable domain, completed using reference TRBV19 and TRBJ1-3, is DGGITQSPKYLFRKEGQNVTLSCEQNLNHDAMYWYRQDPGQGLRLIYYSQIVNDFQKGDIAEGYSVSREKKESFPLTVTSAQKNPTAFYLCASHRTGAGNTIYFGEGSWLTVV.

V gene TRBV24-1 combines with J gene TRBJ1-6; D remains unclear. The germline CDR1 and CDR2 sequences are KGHDR and SFDVKD. Trimming took off 3 bases at V and 0 bases at J, with 5 bases between the two ends. The CDR3 is 15 amino acids. DNA of the CDR3: TGTGCCACCAGTGATGGGAGCTCCTATAATTCACCCCTCCACTTT. It is translated as CATSDGSSYNSPLHF.

The V gene is TRBV3-1 (or the pseudogene TRBV3-2), the J gene TRBJ1-5; TRBD1 matches 8 bases. This CDR3 is 13 amino acids long. J was trimmed by 11 bases and V by 1 base; bases with no gene match: 4. Germline assignment: CDR1 LGHDT and CDR2 YNNKEL (reference sequence). CDR3 DNA sequence: TGTGCCAGCAGCCAAGGGGGGACAGGCTCCCAGCATTTT. It codes for CASSQGGTGSQHF.

The V and J genes are TRBV30 and TRBJ1-3; perhaps TRBD1 as D (5 bases). Germline CDR1 reads GTSNPN; CDR2 reads SVGIG (reference sequence). This CDR3 comprises 14 residues. The V gene lost 1 base and the J gene lost 4 bases, with 11 bases spanning the gap. CDR3 DNA: TGTGCCTGGAGTGGGGGGGGTGCCGGAAACACCATATATTTT. Translation: CAWSGGGAGNTIYF.

The rearrangement links TRBV7-9 to TRBJ2-7, with TRBD2 matching 11 bases. From germline, CDR1 is SEHNR and CDR2 FQNEAQ (reference sequence). The V and J ends lost 6 bases and 0 bases, in that order; junction bases with no gene match: 7. The CDR3 totals 16 residues. CDR3 DNA sequence: TGTGCCAGCAGATCAGCCACTAGCGGGAGCTCCTACGAGCAGTACTTC. Translated, it gives CASRSATSGSSYEQYF.

The rearrangement joins TRBV7-9 to TRBJ2-7; TRBD1 aligns across 7 bases. Germline values: CDR1 SEHNR, CDR2 FQNEAQ (reference sequence). The J segment lost 7 bases and the V segment lost 4 bases, leaving 13 bases of the junction unmatched. The CDR3 has 15 residues. CDR3 region: CASSSRQGDPIEQYF. In nucleotides, the CDR3 is TGTGCCAGCAGCTCGCGACAGGGAGACCCCATTGAGCAGTACTTC.

The chain uses TRBV27 and TRBJ2-1; TRBD2 matches 8 bases. V gave up 4 bases and J gave up 12 bases; unmatched junction bases: 2. This CDR3 is built from 11 residues. CDR1 and CDR2 (germline): MNHEY, SMNVEV (reference sequence). The CDR3 here is CASSSLAGQFF. In DNA form, the CDR3 reads TGTGCCAGCAGTTCCCTAGCGGGGCAGTTCTTC.

This chain uses TRBV23-1 with TRBJ2-7; D perhaps matches TRBD2 (5 bases). TRBV23-1 is an ORF for which the function is uncertain. There are 13 residues in the CDR3. V lost 3 bases to trimming and J lost 5 bases, with 11 bases between them. CDR3 protein: CASSHRGLDEQYF. CDR3 coding DNA: TGCGCCAGCAGTCACCGGGGTCTAGACGAGCAGTACTTC.

This clone was seen just once. This chain links TRBV6-5 with TRBJ1-3; D is possibly TRBD1 (6 bases). V lost 6 bases to trimming and J lost 8 bases, with 8 bases between them. Germline V gives CDR1 MNHEY, CDR2 SVGAGI. The CDR3 length is 11 residues. The CDR3 DNA reads as TGTGCCAGCAGGACAGGAGACACCATATATTTT. Encoded protein: CASRTGDTIYF.

The chain uses TRBV11-2 and TRBJ2-1; 9 bases map to TRBD2. Trimming removed 4 bases from V and 6 bases from J; junction bases left unmatched: 7. This CDR3 comprises 15 residues. Germline V CDR1 and CDR2: SGHAT, FQNNGV. The CDR3 sequence: CASSSWGSGSNEQFF. The CDR3, as DNA: TGTGCCAGCAGCTCTTGGGGTAGCGGGAGCAATGAGCAGTTCTTC.

The gene calls are TRBV7-6 and TRBJ1-3, with 9 bases lining up with TRBD1. Trimming cost V 5 bases and J 4 bases; bases outside gene matches: 9. This CDR3 has 16 amino acids. The V gene's germline CDR1 is SGHVS and CDR2 FNYEAQ. The CDR3 is CASSPYRGQRGNTIYF. The CDR3 bases are TGTGCCAGCAGCCCATACAGGGGGCAAAGGGGAAACACCATATATTTT.

The V call is TRBV3-1 (or the pseudogene TRBV3-2), the J call TRBJ2-1; TRBD2 might be the D (5 bases). The CDR3 is 12 amino acids. Germline CDR1 LGHDT, CDR2 YNNKEL (reference sequence). V dropped 1 base and J dropped 7 bases, with 5 bases sitting between them. Here the CDR3 reads CASSQVANEQFF. The CDR3 DNA follows: TGTGCCAGCAGCCAAGTAGCGAATGAGCAGTTCTTC.

The CDR3 nucleotides are TGTGCCAGCAGTGAATCAGGGACTGGGGCCAACGTCCTGACTTTC. It codes for CASSESGTGANVLTF. J is TRBJ2-6 and V is TRBV25-1; tentatively, D is TRBD1 (5 bases). Trimming took off 1 base at V and 2 bases at J, with 6 bases between the two ends. Germline values: CDR1 MGHDK, CDR2 SYGVNS. The CDR3 sequence is 15 residues long.

The genes are TRBV7-2 and TRBJ1-4; TRBD1 agrees at 11 bases. CDR3 length: 16 amino acids. The V and J ends lost 8 bases and 5 bases, in that order; junction bases with no gene match: 10. Germline assignment: CDR1 SGHTA and CDR2 FQGNSA. CDR3 residues: CASRRTGGLLNEKLFF. CDR3 coding DNA: TGTGCCAGCCGCCGGACAGGGGGCTTACTCAATGAAAAACTGTTTTTT.

This rearrangement joins TRBV5-1 to TRBJ2-3, with TRBD2 matching 9 bases. This CDR3 comprises 17 residues. V shed 1 base, J shed 0 bases, and the junction held 6 bases outside the gene matches. From germline, CDR1 is SGHRS and CDR2 YFSETQ. The CDR3 protein is CASSLRSSGTSTDTQYF. The CDR3 DNA is TGCGCCAGCAGCTTGAGATCTAGCGGGACTAGCACAGATACGCAGTATTTT.

This sequence joins TRBV10-2 and TRBJ2-5; D remains ambiguous. The CDR3 length is 14 residues. V dropped 3 bases and J dropped 1 base, with 9 bases sitting between them. The V gene's germline CDR1 is WSHSY and CDR2 SAAADI. CDR3 sequence reads: CASSDAYSQETQYF. The CDR3 DNA reads TGCGCCAGCAGTGACGCGTACAGCCAAGAGACCCAGTACTTC.

The rearrangement uses TRBV30 and TRBJ1-1; 12 nucleotides agree with TRBD1. Losses at the gene ends were 5 bases for V and 3 bases for J; bases not matched to a gene: 4. The length of the CDR3 is 14 residues. Germline V lookup: CDR1 GTSNPN, CDR2 SVGIG (reference sequence). The CDR3 here is CAWGTGGLYTEAFF. DNA of the CDR3: TGTGCCTGGGGGACAGGGGGCCTTTACACTGAAGCTTTCTTT.

The table lists this clone with a count of one. The V call is TRBV6-5, the J call TRBJ2-7, with TRBD1 matching 9 bases. Germline V CDR1 and CDR2: MNHEY, SVGAGI. The CDR3 extends over 15 amino acids. V lost 2 bases and J lost 2; bases outside the gene matches: 4. The CDR3 DNA reads TGTGCCAGCAGTTACAAGGACAGGGGTACCTACGAGCAGTACTTC. Amino acid sequence: CASSYKDRGTYEQYF.

This clone was observed a single time. The rearrangement uses TRBV4-1 and TRBJ2-2; TRBD1 matches 9 bases. Germline V gene data show CDR1 as MGHRA and CDR2 as YSYEKL. The V and J ends lost 3 bases and 5 bases, in that order; junction bases with no gene match: 7. The CDR3 has 16 amino acids. This CDR3 is CASSQPGQGRTGELFF. The CDR3 nucleotides are TGCGCCAGCAGCCAGCCGGGACAGGGCCGGACCGGGGAGCTGTTTTTT.

This clone was observed a single time. V usage is TRBV10-3 and J usage is TRBJ1-2; possible D gene TRBD1, 5 bases. Trimming pared 4 bases from V and 4 bases from J, leaving 10 bases between. The CDR3 has 13 residues. Per the germline V gene, CDR1 is ENHRY and CDR2 is SYGVKD. CDR3 loop: CAISAQGGYGYTF. In DNA form, the CDR3 reads TGTGCCATCAGTGCCCAGGGAGGCTATGGCTACACCTTC.

V is TRBV9 and J is TRBJ2-5; 7 bases align to TRBD2. This CDR3 is 13 amino acids long. Germline CDR1 reads SGDLS; CDR2 reads YYNGEE. With V trimmed by 8 bases and J by 1 base, 5 bases remained unmatched. The CDR3 protein is CASNSGPQETQYF. The CDR3 DNA is TGTGCCAGTAATAGCGGGCCCCAAGAGACCCAGTACTTC.

The chain employs TRBV5-4 and TRBJ1-2; the D is unclear. The CDR3 has 14 residues. Per germline, CDR1 SGHNT and CDR2 YYREEE (reference sequence). Trimming cost V 0 bases and J 4 bases, with 10 bases left between them. Written as DNA, the CDR3 is TGTGCCAGCAGCTTGGCCGGGGTGCCCTATGGCTACACCTTC. Translating gives CASSLAGVPYGYTF.